This note documents a single TCR beta chain sequence. This clonotype was found a few times. Its antigen is unknown. No base quality information exists; no much larger clone differs at one position. This sample is drawn from a study of regulatory T cells in long-lasting Graves disease (dated by TCRdb to the early 2020s). Study-wide context: Newly diagnosed Graves' disease patients had taken antithyroid drugs for less than 3 months. Persistent Graves' disease patients were compared with newly diagnosed Graves' disease patients by peripheral blood TCR sequencing and RNA sequencing. The study took place in China and was registered as a clinical trial. TCR sequencing covered some 13 persistent and about 20 newly diagnosed Graves' disease patients, some 33 samples in total.

The sample's time point, from its label and the paper: newly diagnosed GD, antithyroid drugs for less than 3 months. For both TCR sequencing and RNA sequencing, RNA was extracted from PBMCs in TRIzol. The diagnosis of Graves' disease was made according to American Thyroid Association guidelines. Patients for the study were recruited at an endocrinology department in Xi'an, China. Each patient gave roughly 8.4 milliliters of peripheral blood, collected in an EDTA anticoagulant tube. Ficoll Paque Plus density gradient separation was used to isolate PBMCs, and no further T cell sorting was performed. An Agilent 2100 Bioanalyzer and agarose gel were used to assess RNA quality, and a NanoDrop 2000 was used to measure RNA concentration. The library was prepared using multiplex PCR. Sequenced on an Illumina HiSeq 4000. CDR3 regions were amplified by Arm-PCR with iRepertoire HTBI primers to construct TCR beta libraries. Gel purification was performed on PCR products prior to sequencing. The published analysis was carried out like this. Across samples, approximately 68 TRBV and approximately 15 TRBJ segments were identified and used for gene usage analysis of CDR3 amino acid clonotypes. COPE and FqMerger were used to merge filtered high-quality paired reads into contigs. BLAST was used to align contigs to IMGT TRBV, TRBD and TRBJ reference genes, with CDR3 defined following IMGT. Any clonotype with a frequency above 0.1% was counted as a highly expanded clone. Repertoire diversity was measured by Shannon entropy, and V-J evenness by the Gini coefficient. A clonotype found in more than one individual was treated as public. The public sequencing data were trimmed at Q25 with fastp and processed into clonotypes with MiXCR by TCRdb, which kept only in-frame beta chains. Rows are unified per CDR3 protein, each entry keeping the most common DNA and genes. These V and J calls originate from TCRdb's pipeline instead of the authors' own analysis. In this sample the table shows 350,000 to 450,000 distinct CDR3 sequences, 15% of which occur a single time. Of the sample, 16% is held by the ten largest clones.

General study outcomes and caveats: Sequencing and analysis were limited to the TCR beta chain. The authors noted that the small sample size was a limitation that may lower accuracy. Compared with newly diagnosed patients, persistent Graves' disease patients had lower TCR Shannon entropy and fewer highly expanded clones, which suggests clonal expansion. Peripheral blood alone was examined, since thyroid tissue, which constituted the primary lesion, could not be accessed. Patients with persistent disease shared more public clonotypes (around 3,000) than newly diagnosed patients did (approximately 1,000).

These data were also reused for a study on T cells in Graves' hyperthyroidism and ophthalmopathy. As the second paper documents: Graves' hyperthyroidism was defined as stable when no progression to ophthalmopathy occurred over 18 months of follow-up. Hyperthyroidism patients were aged 18 to 65 years and newly diagnosed, with disease duration of less than 2 months. Patients with uncontrolled infections, other autoimmune diseases, pregnancy or lactation were excluded. Diagnoses were based on clinical symptoms, serum thyroxine and TRAb, thyroid ultrasound and orbital computed tomography. For the first round of RT-PCR on the TCR CDR3, the HTBI primer set was used together with the Qiagen OneStep RT-PCR kit. Blood samples also contained most of the expanded thyroid clonotypes (frequency above 0.001), which suggests that blood repertoires may reflect thyroid immune responses. A model built on a 13 V-J signature distinguished ophthalmopathy from stable hyperthyroidism, reaching roughly 88% sensitivity and about 81% specificity in cross-validation and 80%/75% in testing. In validation, the model predicted progression to ophthalmopathy a median of approximately 6.6 months before onset, with about 70% sensitivity and just under 75% specificity. To identify distinguishing TCR V-J signatures, a discovery cohort of 100 or so patients was used, comprising 43 with Graves' ophthalmopathy and around 60 with stable Graves' hyperthyroidism. Prospective prediction of ophthalmopathy was tested in an independent validation cohort of approximately 19 hyperthyroidism patients and 17 patients who later progressed to ophthalmopathy. The approximately 97 discovery patients were randomly divided into training and test sets at a 7:3 ratio. Thyroid tissue and blood T-cell repertoires from several Graves' hyperthyroidism patients were also compared in the study. After blood sampling, hyperthyroidism patients were treated with methimazole at a starting dose of 30 mg daily, and ophthalmopathy patients were treated with high-dose intravenous methylprednisolone. The libraries were constructed in a second round of multiplex PCR and then size-selected and purified. Paired-end sequencing of the libraries was performed with 100 bp reads on an Illumina HiSeq2000. SOAPnuke was used to process the raw data, removing reads that contained adapters or uncalled bases, had a mean Phred below 15, or lacked an exact match to the constant primer or identifier. High-quality paired reads were merged with COPE v1.2.5, and unique nucleotide sequences were defined as clonotypes. MiTCR v1.1 was used to align the clonotypes against IMGT TRBV, TRBD and TRBJ reference segments. The analysis included only V-J combinations with a frequency above 0.0001, which together covered 99% to 99.2% of the repertoires. The TCS score was defined as the ratio of F50 (clonal expansion) to E x V (chaos), calculated using BLOSUM62-based TCRdist between CDR3 peptides within each V-J. Welch's t-statistics and random forest reduced 500 to 650 V-J features to 10 to 15, which were used in a naive Bayes classifier (R e1071). No statistical method was used to set the sample size in advance, and investigators knew the group allocation. TCR Vbeta CDR3 sequencing of 120 to 150 peripheral blood samples (more than 40 ophthalmopathy, under 80 hyperthyroidism and roughly 17 progressor patients) is reported in the paper.

Here the sequenced sample was peripheral blood mononuclear cells (PBMCs), taken at new diagnosis, from a patient treated with antithyroid drugs. This sequence was found in a woman aged 30 to 39 with Graves disease. Donor details come from another sample of the same person, matched by shared clones.

In nucleotide form, the sequence is TGTGCCAGCAGCTTCAAAGGACAGGGGGTAGATACGCAGTATTTT. Its protein reads: CASSFKGQGVDTQYF. This receptor chain uses TRBV7-9 and TRBJ2-3, and 10 bases in between align with TRBD1. Trimming accounts for 3 bases at V and 5 bases at J, while the number of junction bases matched to no gene is 5. CDR1 and CDR2, per the germline V gene (reference sequence), are SEHNR and FQNEAQ. The CDR3 starts with the cysteine, ends with the phenylalanine, and has 15 residues. Solely the CDR3 DNA is kept, with 45 bases framed from the first base.